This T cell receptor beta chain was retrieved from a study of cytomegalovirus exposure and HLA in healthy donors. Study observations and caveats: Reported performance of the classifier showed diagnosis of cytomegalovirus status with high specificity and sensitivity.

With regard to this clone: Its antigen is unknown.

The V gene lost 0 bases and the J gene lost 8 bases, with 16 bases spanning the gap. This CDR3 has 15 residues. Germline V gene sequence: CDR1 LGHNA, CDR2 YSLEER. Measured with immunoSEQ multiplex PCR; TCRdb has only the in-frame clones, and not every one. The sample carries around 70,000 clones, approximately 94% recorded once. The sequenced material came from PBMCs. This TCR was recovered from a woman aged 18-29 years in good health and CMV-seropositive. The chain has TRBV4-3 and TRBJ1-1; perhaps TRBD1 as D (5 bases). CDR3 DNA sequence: TGCGCCAGCAGCCAAGATGTTGGGGTTCGGGGGGAAGCTTTCTTT. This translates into CASSQDVGVRGEAFF.